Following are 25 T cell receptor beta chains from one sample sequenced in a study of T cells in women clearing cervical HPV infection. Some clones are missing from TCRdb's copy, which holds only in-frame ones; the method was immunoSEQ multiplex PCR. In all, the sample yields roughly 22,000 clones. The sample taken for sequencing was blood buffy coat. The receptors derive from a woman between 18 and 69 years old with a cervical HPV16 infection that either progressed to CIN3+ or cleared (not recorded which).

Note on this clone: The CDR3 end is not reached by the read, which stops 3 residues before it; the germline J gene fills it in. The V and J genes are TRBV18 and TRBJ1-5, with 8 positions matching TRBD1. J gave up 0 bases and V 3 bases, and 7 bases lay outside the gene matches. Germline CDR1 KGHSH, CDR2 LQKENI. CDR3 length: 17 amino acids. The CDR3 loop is CASSPFDRGYSNQPQHF. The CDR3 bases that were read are TGTGCCAGCTCACCTTTCGACAGGGGCTATAGCAATCAGCCC.

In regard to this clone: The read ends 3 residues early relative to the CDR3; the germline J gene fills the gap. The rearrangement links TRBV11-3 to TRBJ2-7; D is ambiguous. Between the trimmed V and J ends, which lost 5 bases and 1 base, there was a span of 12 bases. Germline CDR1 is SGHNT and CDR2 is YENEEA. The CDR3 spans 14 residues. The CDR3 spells CASSLSAWSYEQYF. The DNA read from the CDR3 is TGTGCCAGCAGCCTATCCGCGTGGTCCTACGAG.

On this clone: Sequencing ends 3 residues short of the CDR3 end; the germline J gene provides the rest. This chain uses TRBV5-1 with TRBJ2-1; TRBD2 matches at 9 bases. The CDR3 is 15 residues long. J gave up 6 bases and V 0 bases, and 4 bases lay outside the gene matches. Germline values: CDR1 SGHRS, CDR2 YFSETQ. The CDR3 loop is CASSLEASGVNEQFF. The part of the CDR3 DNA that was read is TGCGCCAGCAGCTTGGAGGCTAGCGGGGTCAATGAG.

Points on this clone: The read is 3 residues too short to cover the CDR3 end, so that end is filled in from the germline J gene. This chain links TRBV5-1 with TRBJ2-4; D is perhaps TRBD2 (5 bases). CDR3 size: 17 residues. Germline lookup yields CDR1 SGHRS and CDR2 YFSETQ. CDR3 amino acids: CASSPPGLGLTNYGQYF. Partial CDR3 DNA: TGCGCCAGCAGCCCCCCGGGCCTAGGCCTGACTAACTATGGT.

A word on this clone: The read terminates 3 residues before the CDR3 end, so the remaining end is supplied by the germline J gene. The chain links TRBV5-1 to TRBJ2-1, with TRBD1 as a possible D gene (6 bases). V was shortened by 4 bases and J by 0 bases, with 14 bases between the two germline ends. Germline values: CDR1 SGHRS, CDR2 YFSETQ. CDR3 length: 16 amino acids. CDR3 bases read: TGCGCCAGCAGCCCGGGACAAGAGAGCTCCTACAATGAG. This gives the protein CASSPGQESSYNE. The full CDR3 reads CASSPGQESSYNEQFF.

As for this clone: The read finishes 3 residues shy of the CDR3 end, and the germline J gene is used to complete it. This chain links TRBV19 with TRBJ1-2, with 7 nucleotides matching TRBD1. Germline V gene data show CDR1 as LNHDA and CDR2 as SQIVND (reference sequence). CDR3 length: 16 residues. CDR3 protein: CASSRITGASYNDYTF. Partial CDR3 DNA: TGTGCCAGTAGTAGGATAACAGGGGCTTCCTACAATGAC.

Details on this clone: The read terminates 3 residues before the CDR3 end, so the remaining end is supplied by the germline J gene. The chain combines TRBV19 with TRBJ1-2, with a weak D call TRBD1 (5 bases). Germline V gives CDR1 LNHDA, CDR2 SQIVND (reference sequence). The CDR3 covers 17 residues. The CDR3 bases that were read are TGTGCCAGTAGTATACCTAGCGGGGGGAAAACCTACAATGAC. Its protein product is CASSIPSGGKTYND. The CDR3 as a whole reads CASSIPSGGKTYNDYTF.

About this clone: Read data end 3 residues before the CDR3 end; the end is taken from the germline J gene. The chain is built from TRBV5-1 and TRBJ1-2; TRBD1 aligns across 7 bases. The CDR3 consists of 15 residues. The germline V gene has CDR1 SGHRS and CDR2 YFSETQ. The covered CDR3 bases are TGCGCCAGCAGCTTAAACAGGGGAACTTCCTACGAC. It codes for CASSLNRGTSYD. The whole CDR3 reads CASSLNRGTSYDYTF.

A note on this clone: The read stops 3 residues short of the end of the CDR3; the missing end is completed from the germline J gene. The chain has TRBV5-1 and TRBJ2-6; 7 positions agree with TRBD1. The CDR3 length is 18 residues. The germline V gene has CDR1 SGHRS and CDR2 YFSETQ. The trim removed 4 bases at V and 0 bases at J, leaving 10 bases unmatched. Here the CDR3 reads CASSRGQVQLSGANVLTF. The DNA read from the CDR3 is TGCGCCAGCAGCAGAGGACAGGTCCAACTCTCTGGGGCCAACGTC. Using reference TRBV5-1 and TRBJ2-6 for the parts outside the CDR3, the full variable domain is KAGVTQTPRYLIKTRGQQVTLSCSPISGHRSVSWYQQTPGQGLQFLFEYFSETQRNKGNFPGRFSGRQFSNSRSEMNVSTLELGDSALYLCASSRGQVQLSGANVLTFGAGSRLTVL.

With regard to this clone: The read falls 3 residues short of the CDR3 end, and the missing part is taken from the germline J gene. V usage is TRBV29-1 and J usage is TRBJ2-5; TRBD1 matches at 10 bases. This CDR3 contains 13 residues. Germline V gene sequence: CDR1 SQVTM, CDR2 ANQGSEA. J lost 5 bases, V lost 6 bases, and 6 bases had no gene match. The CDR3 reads CSVEGQGFETQYF. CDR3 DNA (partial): TGCAGCGTGGAGGGACAGGGGTTTGAGACC.

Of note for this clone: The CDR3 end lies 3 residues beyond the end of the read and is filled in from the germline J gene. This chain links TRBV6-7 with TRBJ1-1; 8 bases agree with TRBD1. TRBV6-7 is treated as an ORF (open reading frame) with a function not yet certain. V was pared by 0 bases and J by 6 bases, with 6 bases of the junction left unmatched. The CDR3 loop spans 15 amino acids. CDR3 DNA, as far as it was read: TGTGCCAGCAGTTACTCGACGGTGGGACAGGCTGAA. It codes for CASSYSTVGQAE. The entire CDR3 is CASSYSTVGQAEAFF.

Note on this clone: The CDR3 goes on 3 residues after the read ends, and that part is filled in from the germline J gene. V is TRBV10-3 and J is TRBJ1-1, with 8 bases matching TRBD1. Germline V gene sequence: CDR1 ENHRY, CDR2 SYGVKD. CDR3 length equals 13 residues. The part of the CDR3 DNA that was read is TGTGCCATCAGTGAGTCGGACAGGGCGAAA. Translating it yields CAISESDRAK. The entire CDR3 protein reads CAISESDRAKAFF.

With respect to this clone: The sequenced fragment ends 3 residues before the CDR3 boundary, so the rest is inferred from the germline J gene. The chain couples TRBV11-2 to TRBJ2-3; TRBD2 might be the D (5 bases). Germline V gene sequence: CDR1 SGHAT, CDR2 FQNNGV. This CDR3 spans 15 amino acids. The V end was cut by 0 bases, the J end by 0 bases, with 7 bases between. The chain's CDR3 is CASSLEKRSTDTQYF. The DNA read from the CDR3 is TGTGCCAGCAGCTTAGAAAAGCGGAGCACAGATACG.

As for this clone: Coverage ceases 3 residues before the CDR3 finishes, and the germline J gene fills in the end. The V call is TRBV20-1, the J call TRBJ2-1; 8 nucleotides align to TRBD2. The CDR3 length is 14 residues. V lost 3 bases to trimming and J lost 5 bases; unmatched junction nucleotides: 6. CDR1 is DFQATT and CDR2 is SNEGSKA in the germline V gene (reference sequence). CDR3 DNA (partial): TGCAGTGCTAGCCCAGCGGGAGTTCACAATGAG. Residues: CSASPAGVHNE. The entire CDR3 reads CSASPAGVHNEQFF.

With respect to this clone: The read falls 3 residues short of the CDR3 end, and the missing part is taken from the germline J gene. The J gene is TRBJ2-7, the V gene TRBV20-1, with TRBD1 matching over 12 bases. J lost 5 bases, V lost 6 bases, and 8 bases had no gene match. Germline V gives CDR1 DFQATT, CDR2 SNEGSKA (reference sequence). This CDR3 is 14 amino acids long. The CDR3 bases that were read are TGCAGTGCCGAGCCGGGACAGGGGGCCCACGAG. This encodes CSAEPGQGAHE. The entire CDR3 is CSAEPGQGAHEQYF.

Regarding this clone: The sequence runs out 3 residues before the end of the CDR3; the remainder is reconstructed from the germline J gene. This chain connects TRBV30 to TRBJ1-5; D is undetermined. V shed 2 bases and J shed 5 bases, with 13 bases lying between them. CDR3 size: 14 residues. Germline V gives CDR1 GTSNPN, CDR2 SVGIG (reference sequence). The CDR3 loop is CAWSLKGRDQPQHF. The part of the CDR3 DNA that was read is TGTGCCTGGAGTTTGAAGGGTCGAGATCAGCCC.

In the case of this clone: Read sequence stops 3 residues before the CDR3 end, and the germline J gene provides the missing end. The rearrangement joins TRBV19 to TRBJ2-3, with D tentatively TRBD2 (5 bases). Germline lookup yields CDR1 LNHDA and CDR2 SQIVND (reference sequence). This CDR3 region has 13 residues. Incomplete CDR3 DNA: TGTGCCAGTAGTCCGGGGATACAAGAGACG. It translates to CASSPGIQET. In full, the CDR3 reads CASSPGIQETQYF. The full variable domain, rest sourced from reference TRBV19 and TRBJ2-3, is DGGITQSPKYLFRKEGQNVTLSCEQNLNHDAMYWYRQDPGQGLRLIYYSQIVNDFQKGDIAEGYSVSREKKESFPLTVTSAQKNPTAFYLCASSPGIQETQYFGPGTRLTVL.

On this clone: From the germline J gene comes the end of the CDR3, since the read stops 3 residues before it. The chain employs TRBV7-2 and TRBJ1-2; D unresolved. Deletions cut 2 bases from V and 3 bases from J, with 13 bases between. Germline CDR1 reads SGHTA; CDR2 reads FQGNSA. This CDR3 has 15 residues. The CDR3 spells CASSLTRAGDYGYTF. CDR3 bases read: TGTGCCAGCAGCTTAACCCGAGCAGGAGACTATGGC. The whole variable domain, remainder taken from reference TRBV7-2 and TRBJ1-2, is GAGVSQSPSNKVTEKGKDVELRCDPISGHTALYWYRQSLGQGLEFLIYFQGNSAPDKSGLPSDRFSAERTGGSVSTLTIQRTQQEDSAVYLCASSLTRAGDYGYTFGSGTRLTVV.

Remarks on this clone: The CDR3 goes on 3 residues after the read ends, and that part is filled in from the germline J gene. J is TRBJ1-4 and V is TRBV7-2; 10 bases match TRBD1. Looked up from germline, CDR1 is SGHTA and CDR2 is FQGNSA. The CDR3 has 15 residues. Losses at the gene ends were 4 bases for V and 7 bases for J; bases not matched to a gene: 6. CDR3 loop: CASSSRTGGGEKLFF. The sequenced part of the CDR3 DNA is TGTGCCAGCAGCTCAAGGACAGGGGGTGGTGAAAAA.

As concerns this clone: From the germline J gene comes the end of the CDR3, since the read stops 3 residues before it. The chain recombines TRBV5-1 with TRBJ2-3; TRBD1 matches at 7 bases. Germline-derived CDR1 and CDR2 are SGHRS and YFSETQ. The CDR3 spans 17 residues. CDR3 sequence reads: CASSLGPGQSNGETQYF. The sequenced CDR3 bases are TGCGCCAGCAGCTTAGGACCGGGACAGTCCAACGGGGAGACG.

The CDR3 spells CAWGTSSNEQFF. The CDR3 DNA, read in part, is TGTGCCTGGGGGACTAGCTCTAATGAG. The chain recombines TRBV30 with TRBJ2-1, with 9 nucleotides matching TRBD2. The read falls 3 residues short of the CDR3 end, and the missing part is taken from the germline J gene. CDR1 is GTSNPN, CDR2 SVGIG, per germline (reference sequence). The ends lost 5 bases at V and 7 bases at J; junction bases unmatched: 3. The length of the CDR3 is 12 residues.

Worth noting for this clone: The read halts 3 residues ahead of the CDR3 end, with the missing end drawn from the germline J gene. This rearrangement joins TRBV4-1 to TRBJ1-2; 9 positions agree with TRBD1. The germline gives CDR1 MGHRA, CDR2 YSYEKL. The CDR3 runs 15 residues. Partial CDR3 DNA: TGCGCCAGCAGCCTCCGGGCGGGACAGGGATCGGGC. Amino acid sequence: CASSLRAGQGSG. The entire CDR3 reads CASSLRAGQGSGYTF.

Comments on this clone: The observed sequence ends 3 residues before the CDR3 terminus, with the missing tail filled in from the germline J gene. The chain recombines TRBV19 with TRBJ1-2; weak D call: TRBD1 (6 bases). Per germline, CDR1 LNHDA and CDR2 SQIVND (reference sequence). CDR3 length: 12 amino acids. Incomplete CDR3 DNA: TGTGCCAGTAGTCTGATGGGGGCGAGG. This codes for CASSLMGAR. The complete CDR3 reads CASSLMGARYTF.

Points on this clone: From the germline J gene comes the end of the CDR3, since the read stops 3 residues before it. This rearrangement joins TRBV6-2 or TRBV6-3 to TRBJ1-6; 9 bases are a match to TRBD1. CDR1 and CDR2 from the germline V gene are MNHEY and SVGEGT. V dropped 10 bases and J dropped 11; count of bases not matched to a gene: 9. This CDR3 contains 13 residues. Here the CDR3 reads CATGDREAAPLHF. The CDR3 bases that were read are TGTGCCACCGGGGACAGGGAGGCTGCACCC.

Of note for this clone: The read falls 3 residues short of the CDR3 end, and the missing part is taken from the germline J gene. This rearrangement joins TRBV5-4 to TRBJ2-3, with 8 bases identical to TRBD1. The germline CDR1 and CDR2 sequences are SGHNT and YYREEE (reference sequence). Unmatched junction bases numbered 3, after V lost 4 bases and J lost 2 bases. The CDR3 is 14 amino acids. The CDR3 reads CASSRQGTTDTQYF. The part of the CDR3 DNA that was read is TGTGCCAGCAGCCGACAGGGGACCACAGATACG.